Shown below are 29 T cell receptor beta chains from a single sample sequenced in a study of T cell responses to AZD1222 COVID-19 vaccine. Method: immunoSEQ multiplex PCR; TCRdb's copy keeps in-frame clones and lacks some. Among more than 85,000 clones listed, about nine tenths were seen once. Source: peripheral blood, taken on day 0 of AZD1222 vaccination. The receptors come from an adult in good health.

The gene calls are TRBV7-2 and TRBJ1-5; 10 nucleotides agree with TRBD1. The germline V gene has CDR1 SGHTA and CDR2 FQGNSA. Germline trimming cut 0 bases from V and 9 bases from J; bases unmatched to any gene: 2. The CDR3 sequence is 14 residues long. The CDR3 DNA sequence: TGTGCCAGCAGCTTAGCGACAGGGGGCCCGCCCCAGCATTTT. Amino acid sequence: CASSLATGGPPQHF.

J is TRBJ1-1 and V is TRBV7-2, with D tentatively TRBD1 (6 bases). CDR3 length equals 13 residues. CDR1 and CDR2 from the germline V gene are SGHTA and FQGNSA. Trimming shortened V by 4 bases and J by 2 bases, and 8 bases separated the two germline ends. The CDR3, as DNA: TGTGCCAGCAGCTCACAGGGAAACACTGAAGCTTTCTTT. It translates to CASSSQGNTEAFF.

The chain uses TRBV7-9 and TRBJ1-6; D is unclear. The CDR3 length is 16 residues. V gave up 3 bases and J gave up 0 bases, with 9 bases separating them. Germline CDR1 and CDR2: SEHNR and FQNEAQ (reference sequence). DNA for the CDR3: TGTGCCAGCAGCTTTGGGGTTAGCTCCTATAATTCACCCCTCCACTTT. Protein: CASSFGVSSYNSPLHF.

The chain is built from TRBV30 and TRBJ2-1, with TRBD2 as a possible D gene (6 bases). V was cut by 4 bases and J by 1 base, with 14 bases left in between. The V gene's germline CDR1 is GTSNPN and CDR2 SVGIG (reference sequence). The CDR3 spans 15 residues. The CDR3 nucleotides are TGTGCCTGGATGGGAGGCCTTCCTTCCTACAATGAGCAGTTCTTC. Its protein is CAWMGGLPSYNEQFF.

This clone was counted once. The V gene is TRBV6-5, the J gene TRBJ1-6, with unresolved D. Trimming took 6 bases from V and 8 from J, leaving 14 bases between them. There are 14 residues in the CDR3. CDR1 and CDR2 from the germline V gene are MNHEY and SVGAGI. The DNA for the CDR3 is TGTGCCAGCAGAACCGGCGAATTACATTCACCCCTCCACTTT. As protein: CASRTGELHSPLHF.

In nucleotides, the CDR3 is TGCGCCAGCAGCTTGGGAATAGGGGGCGATCTGCACGAGCAGTACTTC. Translating it yields CASSLGIGGDLHEQYF. The chain combines TRBV5-1 with TRBJ2-7; TRBD1 agrees at 7 bases. The CDR3 runs to 16 residues. CDR1 and CDR2 (germline): SGHRS, YFSETQ. Trimming removed 0 bases from V and 5 bases from J; junction bases left unmatched: 11.

The J gene is TRBJ1-1, the V gene TRBV7-9; D ambiguous. Germline assignment: CDR1 SEHNR and CDR2 FQNEAQ (reference sequence). Trimming cost V 1 base and J 4 bases, with 13 bases left between them. CDR3 length: 15 amino acids. The CDR3 loop reads CASSLVGGGFTEAFF. The CDR3 DNA follows: TGTGCCAGCAGCTTAGTTGGAGGCGGATTCACTGAAGCTTTCTTT. Based on the CDR3 plus reference TRBV7-9 and TRBJ1-1, the full variable domain is DTGVSQNPRHKITKRGQNVTFRCDPISEHNRLYWYRQTLGQGPEFLTYFQNEAQLEKSRLLSDRFSAERPKGSFSTLEIQRTEQGDSAMYLCASSLVGGGFTEAFFGQGTRLTVV.

The chain carries TRBV11-2 and TRBJ2-2; D call uncertain. Trimming took off 5 bases at V and 6 bases at J, with 10 bases between the two ends. The CDR3 is made up of 13 amino acids. Looked up from germline, CDR1 is SGHAT and CDR2 is FQNNGV. Here the CDR3 DNA reads TGTGCCAGCAGCCCCCGTGACGCCGGGGAGCTGTTTTTT. It translates to CASSPRDAGELFF.

The gene calls are TRBV5-5 and TRBJ1-2; D ambiguous. Trimming took off 6 bases at V and 3 bases at J, with 15 bases between the two ends. Germline V gene lookup returns CDR1 SGHKS and CDR2 YYEKEE (reference sequence). The CDR3 covers 14 residues. In DNA form, the CDR3 reads TGTGCCAGCATGGGGATGGGGTTGGACTATGGCTACACCTTC. Amino acids: CASMGMGLDYGYTF.

V gene TRBV5-1 combines with J gene TRBJ2-1; D gene ambiguous. In germline, CDR1 is SGHRS, CDR2 YFSETQ. The germline V and J ends were trimmed by 0 bases and 5 bases, with 3 bases remaining between them. The CDR3 is 12 amino acids. For the CDR3, the DNA is TGCGCCAGCAGCTTGGGGGACAATGAGCAGTTCTTC. Protein sequence: CASSLGDNEQFF.

The gene calls are TRBV9 and TRBJ2-7; TRBD2 matches at 8 bases. This CDR3 is built from 15 residues. Germline assignment: CDR1 SGDLS and CDR2 YYNGEE. With 0 bases clipped from V and 3 bases from J, the junction kept 5 bases outside the gene matches. As DNA, the CDR3 is TGTGCCAGCAGCGTAGAACGGGAGGGCTACTACGAGCAGTACTTC. Residues: CASSVEREGYYEQYF.

The V call is TRBV10-3, the J call TRBJ1-1; tentatively, D is TRBD1 (6 bases). The CDR3 contains 14 residues. V lost 0 bases and J lost 4, with 9 bases in between. Germline V gene lookup returns CDR1 ENHRY and CDR2 SYGVKD. CDR3 DNA sequence: TGTGCCATCAGTGAGTCCACGGGGGCCACTGAAGCTTTCTTT. It codes for CAISESTGATEAFF.

The chain combines TRBV27 with TRBJ2-6; D not resolved. Trimming stripped 8 bases from V and 0 bases from J, with 8 bases between. This CDR3 region has 14 residues. CDR1 MNHEY and CDR2 SMNVEV come from the germline V gene (reference sequence). CDR3 in DNA: TGTGCCAGCCGCGAGCTCTCTGGGGCCAACGTCCTGACTTTC. As protein: CASRELSGANVLTF.

The table lists this clone with a count of one. This chain joins TRBV28 and TRBJ1-3; tentatively, D is TRBD1 (6 bases). Germline V gene sequence: CDR1 MDHEN, CDR2 SYDVKM. The CDR3 is 15 residues long. Trimming shortened V by 5 bases and J by 0 bases, and 11 bases separated the two germline ends. The CDR3 is CASSPWTVSGNTIYF. In DNA, the CDR3 is TGTGCCAGCAGTCCCTGGACAGTCTCTGGAAACACCATATATTTT.

As regards this clone: Relative to the germline gene, one junction end is altered; a read error may explain this. The chain couples TRBV6-5 to TRBJ2-3, with 10 nucleotides matching TRBD2. This CDR3 has 14 residues. The germline V gene encodes CDR1 MNHEY and CDR2 SVGAGI. CDR3 loop: CGPGGSGRTDTQYF. Written as DNA, the CDR3 is TGCGGTCCAGGAGGTAGCGGGAGGACAGATACGCAGTATTTT.

This clone was seen once. This rearrangement joins TRBV5-1 to TRBJ1-1, with a weak D call TRBD1 (5 bases). The CDR3 totals 12 residues. CDR1 and CDR2 from the germline V gene are SGHRS and YFSETQ. Trimming removed 2 bases at V and 4 bases at J, with 6 bases between. CDR3 amino acids: CASSFGGTEAFF. The DNA of the CDR3 is TGCGCCAGCAGCTTTGGGGGCACTGAAGCTTTCTTT.

This clone was picked up one time. The chain couples TRBV20-1 to TRBJ2-1; D is perhaps TRBD2 (6 bases). V lost 3 bases to trimming and J lost 6 bases, with 6 bases between them. Germline V lookup: CDR1 DFQATT, CDR2 SNEGSKA (reference sequence). The CDR3 has 11 residues. DNA of the CDR3: TGCAGTGCTAGGACTAGCAATGAGCAGTTCTTC. This translates into CSARTSNEQFF.

The count of this clone is one. The CDR3 region has the DNA TGTGCCAGCAGCCTTGCGGGGGCTCTTAATGAAAAACTGTTTTTT. Its translation: CASSLAGALNEKLFF. The chain has TRBV5-4 and TRBJ1-4; D is perhaps TRBD1 (6 bases). Germline CDR1 is SGHNT and CDR2 is YYREEE (reference sequence). The CDR3 sequence is 15 residues long. Trimming cost V 4 bases and J 4 bases, with 14 bases left between them. Full variable domain (missing parts from reference TRBV5-4 and TRBJ1-4): ETGVTQSPTHLIKTRGQQVTLRCSSQSGHNTVSWYQQALGQGPQFIFQYYREEENGRGNFPPRFSGLQFPNYSSELNVNALELDDSALYLCASSLAGALNEKLFFGSGTQLSVL.

The chain joins TRBV2 to TRBJ1-4; D unresolved. Germline V lookup: CDR1 SNHLY, CDR2 FYNNEI. Deletions cut 5 bases from V and 1 base from J, with 11 bases between. This CDR3 has 15 residues. CDR3 sequence: CASSSTVGTNEKLFF. In nucleotides, the CDR3 is TGTGCCAGCAGTTCTACAGTTGGAACTAATGAAAAACTGTTTTTT.

This sequence joins TRBV25-1 and TRBJ1-2; 8 bases align to TRBD1. V shed 6 bases and J 5 bases; nucleotides not matched to a gene: 8. The CDR3 covers 14 residues. Germline CDR1 and CDR2: MGHDK and SYGVNS. The CDR3 spells CASSPMDRAYGYTF. The CDR3 DNA follows: TGTGCCAGCAGCCCAATGGACAGGGCGTATGGCTACACCTTC.

The rearrangement links TRBV19 to TRBJ1-1; D is unresolved. The germline gives CDR1 LNHDA, CDR2 SQIVND (reference sequence). V was cut by 3 bases and J by 7 bases, with 12 bases left in between. The CDR3 contains 13 residues. The CDR3 region has the DNA TGTGCCAGTAGTATTTCTGTGACGCTTGAAGCTTTCTTT. This sequence encodes CASSISVTLEAFF.

The rearrangement links TRBV12-3 or TRBV12-4 to TRBJ1-1, with D tentatively TRBD1 (6 bases). Trimming cost V 7 bases and J 5 bases, with 11 bases left between them. CDR3 length: 12 amino acids. Here the CDR3 reads CASTTGYTEAFF. The CDR3 DNA follows: TGTGCCAGCACCACAGGGTATACTGAAGCTTTCTTT.

J is TRBJ1-1 and V is TRBV27, with unresolved D. Between the trimmed V and J ends, which lost 3 bases and 1 base, there was a span of 6 bases. Germline CDR1 is MNHEY and CDR2 is SMNVEV (reference sequence). The CDR3 length is 13 residues. The CDR3 is CASSLKPNTEAFF. For the CDR3, the DNA is TGTGCCAGCAGTTTGAAACCGAACACTGAAGCTTTCTTT.

The CDR3: CASSPMDRGFLGELFF. The DNA of the CDR3 is TGTGCCAGCAGCCCGATGGACAGGGGATTCCTCGGGGAGCTGTTTTTT. The chain employs TRBV14 and TRBJ2-2; TRBD1 matches at 9 bases. The length of the CDR3 is 16 residues. V dropped 4 bases and J dropped 7; count of bases not matched to a gene: 10. Germline V gene sequence: CDR1 SGHDN, CDR2 FVKESK.

This rearrangement joins TRBV25-1 to TRBJ2-7; TRBD1 matches 7 bases. Looked up from germline, CDR1 is MGHDK and CDR2 is SYGVNS. V gave up 2 bases and J gave up 3 bases; unmatched junction bases: 7. This CDR3 spans 15 amino acids. The CDR3 reads CASSENGGQHYEQYF. CDR3 DNA: TGTGCCAGCAGTGAAAATGGGGGACAGCACTACGAGCAGTACTTC.

CDR3 sequence reads: CASSSRGGNSPLHF. DNA for the CDR3: TGTGCCAGCAGCTCGCGAGGGGGAAATTCACCCCTCCACTTT. J is TRBJ1-6 and V is TRBV7-2; tentatively, D is TRBD1 (6 bases). Germline CDR1 SGHTA, CDR2 FQGNSA. There are 14 residues in the CDR3. Trimming took off 4 bases at V and 7 bases at J, with 11 bases between the two ends.

The rearrangement uses TRBV12-3 or TRBV12-4 and TRBJ1-2; D is ambiguous. The length of the CDR3 is 12 residues. Trimming cost V 3 bases and J 8 bases, with 10 bases left between them. The CDR3 loop is CASSLVGHGYTF. CDR3 in DNA: TGTGCCAGCAGTTTGGTAGGGCACGGCTACACCTTC.

The J gene is TRBJ1-6, the V gene TRBV7-2, with 7 bases identical to TRBD1. The J segment lost 14 bases and the V segment lost 4 bases, leaving 14 bases of the junction unmatched. The CDR3 is 15 residues long. The germline V gene has CDR1 SGHTA and CDR2 FQGNSA. CDR3 residues: CASSSKTGSHRALHF. As DNA, the CDR3 is TGTGCCAGCAGCTCGAAGACAGGGTCCCATCGTGCCCTCCACTTT. The whole variable domain, remainder taken from reference TRBV7-2 and TRBJ1-6, is GAGVSQSPSNKVTEKGKDVELRCDPISGHTALYWYRQSLGQGLEFLIYFQGNSAPDKSGLPSDRFSAERTGGSVSTLTIQRTQQEDSAVYLCASSSKTGSHRALHFGNGTRLTVT.

This clone was detected only a few times. The rearrangement uses TRBV11-1 and TRBJ2-7; D possibly corresponds to TRBD2 (5 bases). V dropped 1 base and J dropped 5 bases, with 9 bases sitting between them. CDR3 length: 13 amino acids. Germline CDR1 reads SGHAT; CDR2 reads FQDESV (reference sequence). The CDR3 bases are TGTGCCAGCAGCTTAGGGCGGGCCAACGAGCAGTACTTC. As protein: CASSLGRANEQYF.